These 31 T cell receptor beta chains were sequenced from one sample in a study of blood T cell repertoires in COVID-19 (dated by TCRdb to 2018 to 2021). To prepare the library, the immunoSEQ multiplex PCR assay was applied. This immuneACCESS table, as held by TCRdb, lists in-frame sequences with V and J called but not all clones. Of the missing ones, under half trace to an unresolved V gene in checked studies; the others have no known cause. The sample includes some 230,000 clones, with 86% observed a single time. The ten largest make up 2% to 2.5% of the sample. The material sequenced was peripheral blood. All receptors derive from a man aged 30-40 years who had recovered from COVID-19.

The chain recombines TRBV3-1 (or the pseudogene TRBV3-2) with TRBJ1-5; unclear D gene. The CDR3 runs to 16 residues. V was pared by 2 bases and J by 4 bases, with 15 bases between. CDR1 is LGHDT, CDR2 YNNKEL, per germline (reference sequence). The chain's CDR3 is CASSQLPPSGNQPQHF. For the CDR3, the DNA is TGTGCCAGCAGCCAATTGCCCCCTTCGGGGAATCAGCCCCAGCATTTT.

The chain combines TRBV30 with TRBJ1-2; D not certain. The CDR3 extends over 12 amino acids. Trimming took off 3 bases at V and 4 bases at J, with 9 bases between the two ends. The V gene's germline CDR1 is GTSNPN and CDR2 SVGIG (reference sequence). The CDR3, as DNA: TGTGCCTGGAGCGGCGGGTCCTATGGCTACACCTTC. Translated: CAWSGGSYGYTF.

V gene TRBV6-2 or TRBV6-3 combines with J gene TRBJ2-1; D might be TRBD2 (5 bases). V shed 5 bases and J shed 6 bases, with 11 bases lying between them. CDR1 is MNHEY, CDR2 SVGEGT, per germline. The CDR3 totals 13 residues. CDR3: CASSPQRRNEQFF. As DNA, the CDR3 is TGTGCCAGCAGTCCCCAGCGGCGCAATGAGCAGTTCTTC.

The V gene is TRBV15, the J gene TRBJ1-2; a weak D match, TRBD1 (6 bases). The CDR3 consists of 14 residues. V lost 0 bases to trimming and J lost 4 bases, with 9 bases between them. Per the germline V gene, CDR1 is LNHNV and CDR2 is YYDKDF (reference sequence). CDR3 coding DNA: TGTGCCACCAGCAGAGATCAGGGGAGCTATGGCTACACCTTC. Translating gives CATSRDQGSYGYTF. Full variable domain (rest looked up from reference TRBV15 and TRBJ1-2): DAMVIQNPRYQVTQFGKPVTLSCSQTLNHNVMYWYQQKSSQAPKLLFHYYDKDFNNEADTPDNFQSRRPNTSFCFLDIRSPGLGDTAMYLCATSRDQGSYGYTFGSGTRLTVV.

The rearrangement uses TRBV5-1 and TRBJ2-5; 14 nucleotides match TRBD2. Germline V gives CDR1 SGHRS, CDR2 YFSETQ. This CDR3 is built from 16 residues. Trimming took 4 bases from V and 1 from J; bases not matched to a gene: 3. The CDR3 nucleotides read TGCGCCAGCAGCGTGGGGACTAGCGGGGGCCAAGAGACCCAGTACTTC. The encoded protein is CASSVGTSGGQETQYF.

This chain's CDR3 is CASSSNGGRGYTF. The CDR3 bases are TGTGCCAGCAGTTCTAACGGGGGGCGCGGCTACACCTTC. J is TRBJ1-2 and V is TRBV6-5; D possibly corresponds to TRBD1 (6 bases). Looked up from germline, CDR1 is MNHEY and CDR2 is SVGAGI. Trimming shortened V by 4 bases and J by 8 bases, and 14 bases separated the two germline ends. The CDR3 is made up of 13 amino acids.

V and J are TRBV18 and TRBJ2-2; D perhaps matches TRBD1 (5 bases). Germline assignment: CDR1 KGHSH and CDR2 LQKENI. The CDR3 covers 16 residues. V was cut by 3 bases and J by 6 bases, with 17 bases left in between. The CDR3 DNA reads TGTGCCAGCTCACCTGCCCAGGGCGGAATTGCCGGGGAGCTGTTTTTT. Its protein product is CASSPAQGGIAGELFF.

The CDR3: CRPQGENEQYF. For the CDR3, the DNA is TGCAGGCCACAGGGAGAAAACGAGCAGTACTTC. The V call is TRBV20-1, the J call TRBJ2-7, with D possibly matching TRBD1 (6 bases). Germline loops: CDR1 DFQATT, CDR2 SNEGSKA (reference sequence). The CDR3 spans 11 residues.

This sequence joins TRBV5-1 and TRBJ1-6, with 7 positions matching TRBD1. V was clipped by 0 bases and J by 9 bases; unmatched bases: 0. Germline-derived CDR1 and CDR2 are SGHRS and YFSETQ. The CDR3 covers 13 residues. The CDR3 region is CASSLGQGSPLHF. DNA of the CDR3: TGCGCCAGCAGCTTGGGACAGGGTTCACCCCTCCACTTT.

CDR3 amino acids: CASSPHEAPRVFF. The CDR3 nucleotides are TGTGCCAGCAGTCCCCATGAGGCGCCCCGTGTTTTCTTT. The chain recombines TRBV6-6 with TRBJ1-1; D uncertain. CDR1 MNHNY and CDR2 SVGAGI come from the germline V gene (reference sequence). V lost 5 bases to trimming and J lost 13 bases, with 20 bases between them. The CDR3 totals 13 residues.

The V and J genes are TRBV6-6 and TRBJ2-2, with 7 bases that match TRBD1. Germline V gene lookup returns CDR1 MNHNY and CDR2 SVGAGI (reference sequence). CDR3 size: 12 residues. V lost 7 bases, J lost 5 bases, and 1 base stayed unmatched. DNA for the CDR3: TGTGCCAGCATCAGGGGGACCGGGGAGCTGTTTTTT. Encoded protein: CASIRGTGELFF.

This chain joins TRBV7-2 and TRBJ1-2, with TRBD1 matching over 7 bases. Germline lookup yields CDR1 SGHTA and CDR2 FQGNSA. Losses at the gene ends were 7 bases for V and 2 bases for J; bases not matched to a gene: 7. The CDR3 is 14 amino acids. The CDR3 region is CASTEGATNYGYTF. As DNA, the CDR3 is TGTGCCAGCACTGAGGGGGCGACGAACTATGGCTACACCTTC.

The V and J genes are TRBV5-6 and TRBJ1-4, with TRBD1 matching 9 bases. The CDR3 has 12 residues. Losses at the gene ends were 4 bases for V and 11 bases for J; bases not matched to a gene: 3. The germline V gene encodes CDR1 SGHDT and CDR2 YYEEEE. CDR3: CASSIGTGKLFF. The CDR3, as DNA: TGTGCCAGCAGCATAGGGACAGGGAAACTGTTTTTT.

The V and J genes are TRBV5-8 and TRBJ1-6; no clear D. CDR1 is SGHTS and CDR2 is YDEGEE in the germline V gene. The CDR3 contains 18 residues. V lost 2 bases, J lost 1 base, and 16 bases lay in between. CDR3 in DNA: TGTGCCAGCAGCTTCGCGTGGGCAGTTGATTCCTATAATTCACCCCTCCACTTT. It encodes CASSFAWAVDSYNSPLHF.

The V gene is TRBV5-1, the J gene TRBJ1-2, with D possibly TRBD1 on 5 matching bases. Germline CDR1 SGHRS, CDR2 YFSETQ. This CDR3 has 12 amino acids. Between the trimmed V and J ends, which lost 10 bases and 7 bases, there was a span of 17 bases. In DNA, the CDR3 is TGCGCCTCTAGGGGTGTCCAAGCTGGCTACACCTTC. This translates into CASRGVQAGYTF.

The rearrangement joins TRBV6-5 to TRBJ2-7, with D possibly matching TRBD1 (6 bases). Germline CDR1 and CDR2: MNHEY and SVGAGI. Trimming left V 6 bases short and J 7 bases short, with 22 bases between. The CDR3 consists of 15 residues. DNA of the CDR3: TGTGCCAGCAGACCCGGGACATCTTTGACGAAGGAGCAGTACTTC. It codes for CASRPGTSLTKEQYF.

The CDR3 sequence is CASSPSGWDYGYTF. The CDR3 nucleotides are TGTGCCAGCAGCCCCAGCGGCTGGGACTATGGCTACACCTTC. The chain uses TRBV9 and TRBJ1-2; D gene ambiguous. This CDR3 spans 14 amino acids. Trimming took 4 bases from V and 3 from J, leaving 13 bases between them. CDR1 and CDR2 from the germline V gene are SGDLS and YYNGEE.

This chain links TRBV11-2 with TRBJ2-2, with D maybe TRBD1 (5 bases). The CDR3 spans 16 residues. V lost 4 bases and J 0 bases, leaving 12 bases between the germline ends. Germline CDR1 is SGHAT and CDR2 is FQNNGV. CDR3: CASSSRGQTNTGELFF. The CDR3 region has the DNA TGTGCCAGCAGCTCCCGCGGACAAACGAACACCGGGGAGCTGTTTTTT.

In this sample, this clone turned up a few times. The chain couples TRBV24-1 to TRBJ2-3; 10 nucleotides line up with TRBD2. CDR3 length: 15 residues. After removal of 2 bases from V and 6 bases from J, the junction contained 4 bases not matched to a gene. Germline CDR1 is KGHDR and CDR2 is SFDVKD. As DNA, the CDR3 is TGTGCCACCAGTGATTCGGGACTAGCGTTCGATACGCAGTATTTT. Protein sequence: CATSDSGLAFDTQYF.

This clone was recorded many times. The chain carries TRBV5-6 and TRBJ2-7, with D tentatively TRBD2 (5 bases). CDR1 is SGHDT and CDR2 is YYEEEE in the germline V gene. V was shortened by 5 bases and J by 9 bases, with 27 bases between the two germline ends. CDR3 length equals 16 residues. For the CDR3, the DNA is TGTGCCAGCAGTCCCGGGATGGGATTGGCTCCTCCTGGGCAGTACTTC. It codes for CASSPGMGLAPPGQYF.

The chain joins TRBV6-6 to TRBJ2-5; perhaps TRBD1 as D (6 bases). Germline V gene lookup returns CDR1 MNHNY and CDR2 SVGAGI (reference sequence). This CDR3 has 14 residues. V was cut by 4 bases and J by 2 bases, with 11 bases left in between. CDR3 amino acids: CASSSEDRQETQYF. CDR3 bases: TGTGCCAGCAGTTCCGAGGACAGACAAGAGACCCAGTACTTC.

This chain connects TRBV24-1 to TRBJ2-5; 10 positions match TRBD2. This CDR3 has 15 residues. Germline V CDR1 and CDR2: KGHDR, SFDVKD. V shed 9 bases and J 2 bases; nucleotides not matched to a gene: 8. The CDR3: CATESQRGGQETQYF. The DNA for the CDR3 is TGTGCCACCGAGTCGCAGCGGGGGGGTCAAGAGACCCAGTACTTC.

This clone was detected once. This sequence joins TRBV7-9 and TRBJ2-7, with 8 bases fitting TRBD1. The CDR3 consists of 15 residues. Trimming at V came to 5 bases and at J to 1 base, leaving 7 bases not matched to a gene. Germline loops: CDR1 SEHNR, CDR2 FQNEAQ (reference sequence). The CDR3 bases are TGTGCCAGCAGCACCGACAGGGGAGAGTCCTACGAGCAGTACTTC. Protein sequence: CASSTDRGESYEQYF.

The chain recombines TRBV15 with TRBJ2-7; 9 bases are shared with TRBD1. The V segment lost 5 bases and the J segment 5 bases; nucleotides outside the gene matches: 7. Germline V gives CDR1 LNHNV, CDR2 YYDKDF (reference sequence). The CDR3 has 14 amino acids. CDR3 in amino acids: CATSYRDRVHEQYF. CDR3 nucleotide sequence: TGTGCCACCAGCTACCGGGACAGGGTCCACGAGCAGTACTTC.

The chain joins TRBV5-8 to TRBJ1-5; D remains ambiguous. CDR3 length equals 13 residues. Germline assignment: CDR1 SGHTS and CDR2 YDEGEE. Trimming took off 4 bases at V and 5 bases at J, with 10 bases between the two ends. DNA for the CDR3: TGTGCCAGCAGCCCCGAGACTTATCAGCCCCAGCATTTT. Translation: CASSPETYQPQHF.

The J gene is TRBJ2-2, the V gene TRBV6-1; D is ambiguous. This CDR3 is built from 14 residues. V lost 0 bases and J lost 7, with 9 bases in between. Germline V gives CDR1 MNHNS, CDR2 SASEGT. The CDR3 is CASSEAPGGGELFF. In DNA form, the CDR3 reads TGTGCCAGCAGTGAAGCGCCGGGTGGCGGGGAGCTGTTTTTT.

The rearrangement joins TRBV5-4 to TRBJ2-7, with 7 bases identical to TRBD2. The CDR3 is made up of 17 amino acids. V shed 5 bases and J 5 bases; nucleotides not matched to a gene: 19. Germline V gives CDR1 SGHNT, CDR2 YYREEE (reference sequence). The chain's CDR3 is CASRNRGEGPPPDEQYF. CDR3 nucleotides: TGTGCCAGCAGAAATCGGGGGGAGGGACCCCCTCCTGACGAGCAGTACTTC.

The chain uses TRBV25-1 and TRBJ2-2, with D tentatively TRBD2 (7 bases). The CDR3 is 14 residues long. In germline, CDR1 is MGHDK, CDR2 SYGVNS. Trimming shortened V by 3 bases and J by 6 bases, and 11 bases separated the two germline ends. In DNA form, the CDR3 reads TGTGCCAGCAGTGAGTGGGGGGGCTCCGGGGAGCTGTTTTTT. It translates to CASSEWGGSGELFF.

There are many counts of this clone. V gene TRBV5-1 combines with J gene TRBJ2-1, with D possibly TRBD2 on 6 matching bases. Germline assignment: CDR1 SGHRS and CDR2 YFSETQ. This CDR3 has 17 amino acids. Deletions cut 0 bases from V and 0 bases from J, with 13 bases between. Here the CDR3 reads CASSLAIGGPSYNEQFF. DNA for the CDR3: TGCGCCAGCAGCTTGGCCATCGGGGGACCCTCCTACAATGAGCAGTTCTTC.

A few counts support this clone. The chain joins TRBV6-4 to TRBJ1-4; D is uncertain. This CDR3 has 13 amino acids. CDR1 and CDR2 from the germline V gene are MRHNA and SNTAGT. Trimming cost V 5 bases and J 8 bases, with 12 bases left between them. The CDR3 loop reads CASSPAIGEKLFF. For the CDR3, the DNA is TGTGCCAGCAGTCCCGCGATCGGGGAAAAACTGTTTTTT.

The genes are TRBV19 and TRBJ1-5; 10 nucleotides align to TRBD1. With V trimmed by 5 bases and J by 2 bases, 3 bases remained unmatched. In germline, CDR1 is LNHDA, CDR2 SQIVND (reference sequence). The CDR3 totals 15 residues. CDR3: CASSGDRGGNQPQHF. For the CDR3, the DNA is TGTGCCAGTAGTGGGGACAGGGGAGGCAATCAGCCCCAGCATTTT.